The rows below give T cell receptor beta chains drawn from one sample of a study of blood T cell repertoires in COVID-19. The repertoire was sequenced with immunoSEQ multiplex PCR; TCRdb's copy has only in-frame clones and lacks some. This sample has some 100,000 clones, with over 65% found just once. The sample comprised peripheral blood. The receptor source for this set is a human donor in a cohort sampled during active COVID-19. CDR3s include the opening cysteine and the closing phenylalanine or tryptophan. D genes are given only for firm matches. Not every row has a clone size; where given, it reads once, few, many or a size class.

j_gene: TRBJ1-1
v_gene: TRBV5-1
abundance: NA
d_gene: NA
CDR3aa: CASSFSHDREAFF
CDR3nt: TGCGCCAGCAGCTTTTCCCATGACAGGGAAGCTTTCTTT

j_gene: TRBJ2-1
v_gene: TRBV7-9
abundance: NA
d_gene: TRBD2
CDR3aa: CASSESGRDYNEQFF
CDR3nt: TGTGCCAGCAGCGAAAGCGGGAGGGACTACAATGAGCAGTTCTTC

j_gene: TRBJ2-3
v_gene: TRBV3-1/TRBV3-2
abundance: once
d_gene: TRBD2
CDR3aa: CASSQEMTSGTDTQYF
CDR3nt: TGTGCCAGCAGCCAAGAAATGACTAGCGGCACAGATACGCAGTATTTT

j_gene: TRBJ2-1
v_gene: TRBV10-3
abundance: NA
d_gene: TRBD2
CDR3aa: CAISDRRGSSYNEQFF
CDR3nt: TGTGCCATCAGTGATCGTCGCGGGAGCTCCTACAATGAGCAGTTCTTC

j_gene: TRBJ1-4
v_gene: TRBV27
abundance: NA
d_gene: NA
CDR3aa: CASSGGAGNEKLFF
CDR3nt: TGTGCCAGCAGCGGGGGGGCAGGTAATGAAAAACTGTTTTTT

j_gene: TRBJ1-5
v_gene: TRBV11-2
abundance: NA
d_gene: TRBD1
CDR3aa: CASSSGTGDYSNQPQHF
CDR3nt: TGTGCCAGCAGCTCCGGGACAGGAGATTATAGCAATCAGCCCCAGCATTTT

j_gene: TRBJ1-6
v_gene: TRBV27
abundance: once
d_gene: TRBD1
CDR3aa: CASSSRQGSSPLHF
CDR3nt: TGTGCCAGCAGTTCTCGACAGGGAAGCTCACCCCTCCACTTT

j_gene: TRBJ1-2
v_gene: TRBV5-1
abundance: NA
d_gene: TRBD1
CDR3aa: CASSTQGARYGYTF
CDR3nt: TGCGCCAGCAGCACCCAGGGGGCCCGCTATGGCTACACCTTC

j_gene: TRBJ1-6
v_gene: TRBV5-4
abundance: NA
d_gene: NA
CDR3aa: CASSLMTGAPSPLHF
CDR3nt: TGTGCCAGCAGCTTGATGACAGGAGCGCCTTCACCCCTCCACTTT

j_gene: TRBJ2-1
v_gene: TRBV7-9
abundance: NA
d_gene: TRBD2
CDR3aa: CASSASGSRYNEQFF
CDR3nt: TGTGCCAGCAGCGCAAGCGGGAGTAGGTACAATGAGCAGTTCTTC

j_gene: TRBJ2-7
v_gene: TRBV30
abundance: NA
d_gene: NA
CDR3aa: CAWRITSSYEQYF
CDR3nt: TGTGCCTGGAGGATAACAAGCTCCTACGAGCAGTACTTC

j_gene: TRBJ1-5
v_gene: TRBV7-8
abundance: few
d_gene: NA
CDR3aa: CASSLAPAGVNQPQHF
CDR3nt: TGTGCCAGCAGCTTAGCGCCCGCGGGGGTGAATCAGCCCCAGCATTTT

j_gene: TRBJ2-5
v_gene: TRBV6-6
abundance: NA
d_gene: TRBD2
CDR3aa: CASSFGLAGSTQYF
CDR3nt: TGTGCCAGCAGTTTCGGACTAGCGGGGTCGACCCAGTACTTC

j_gene: TRBJ1-2
v_gene: TRBV30
abundance: NA
d_gene: NA
CDR3aa: CAWRRNDRFSLYGYTF
CDR3nt: TGTGCCTGGAGGCGGAACGACAGGTTTTCTCTCTATGGCTACACCTTC

j_gene: TRBJ1-2
v_gene: TRBV10-3
abundance: NA
d_gene: NA
CDR3aa: CAISESSRGVNYGYTF
CDR3nt: TGTGCCATCAGTGAGTCGAGCAGGGGCGTTAACTATGGCTACACCTTC

j_gene: TRBJ2-1
v_gene: TRBV7-2
abundance: once
d_gene: NA
CDR3aa: CASSLWAGRDEQFF
CDR3nt: TGTGCCAGCAGCTTATGGGCGGGACGGGATGAGCAGTTCTTC

j_gene: TRBJ1-2
v_gene: TRBV2
abundance: NA
d_gene: NA
CDR3aa: CASSDEGYGYTF
CDR3nt: TGTGCCAGCAGTGACGAGGGATATGGCTACACCTTC

j_gene: TRBJ2-1
v_gene: TRBV3-1/TRBV3-2
abundance: NA
d_gene: TRBD2
CDR3aa: CASRPTSGSPEQFF
CDR3nt: TGTGCCAGCAGACCGACTAGCGGGAGCCCCGAGCAGTTCTTC

j_gene: TRBJ1-5
v_gene: TRBV7-2
abundance: NA
d_gene: TRBD1
CDR3aa: CASSFGTGDLPQHF
CDR3nt: TGTGCCAGCAGCTTCGGGACAGGGGATTTGCCCCAGCATTTT

j_gene: TRBJ2-3
v_gene: TRBV3-1/TRBV3-2
abundance: NA
d_gene: TRBD2
CDR3aa: CASSPRGGSYSLRYF
CDR3nt: TGTGCCAGCAGCCCCCGGGGCGGGAGTTACAGCCTCAGGTATTTT

j_gene: TRBJ2-2
v_gene: TRBV10-2
abundance: NA
d_gene: NA
CDR3aa: CASITPWASRGHGELFF
CDR3nt: TGCGCCAGCATTACTCCTTGGGCTAGCCGAGGTCACGGGGAGCTGTTTTTT

j_gene: TRBJ2-1
v_gene: TRBV9
abundance: NA
d_gene: NA
CDR3aa: CASSAPIAEGHNEQFF
CDR3nt: TGTGCCAGCAGCGCCCCCATAGCGGAAGGGCACAATGAGCAGTTCTTC

j_gene: TRBJ1-6
v_gene: TRBV7-2
abundance: NA
d_gene: NA
CDR3aa: CASSFDRWNSPLHF
CDR3nt: TGTGCCAGCAGCTTCGACAGGTGGAATTCACCCCTCCACTTT

j_gene: TRBJ1-3
v_gene: TRBV6-1
abundance: NA
d_gene: NA
CDR3aa: CASSGLQGGSGNTIYF
CDR3nt: TGTGCCAGCAGTGGACTTCAGGGAGGATCCGGAAACACCATATATTTT

j_gene: TRBJ1-1
v_gene: TRBV9
abundance: NA
d_gene: TRBD1
CDR3aa: CASSVVDRVTEAFF
CDR3nt: TGTGCCAGCAGCGTAGTCGACAGGGTCACTGAAGCTTTCTTT

j_gene: TRBJ2-2
v_gene: TRBV2
abundance: few
d_gene: TRBD1
CDR3aa: CASSTPLTGGANTGELFF
CDR3nt: TGTGCCAGCAGTACACCTTTGACAGGGGGAGCGAACACCGGGGAGCTGTTTTTT

j_gene: TRBJ2-5
v_gene: TRBV27
abundance: NA
d_gene: TRBD2
CDR3aa: CASSFPPLAAGDCETQYF
CDR3nt: TGTGCCAGCAGTTTCCCGCCCCTAGCGGCGGGAGATTGTGAGACCCAGTACTTC

j_gene: TRBJ2-7
v_gene: TRBV12-5
abundance: NA
d_gene: TRBD1
CDR3aa: CASGLESWTGNDEQYF
CDR3nt: TGTGCTAGTGGTTTGGAGAGTTGGACAGGGAACGACGAGCAGTACTTC

j_gene: TRBJ1-2
v_gene: TRBV28
abundance: once
d_gene: NA
CDR3aa: CASSSPLGQKPNYGYTF
CDR3nt: TGTGCCAGCAGTTCACCCCTCGGACAGAAACCTAACTATGGCTACACCTTC

j_gene: TRBJ2-1
v_gene: TRBV7-9
abundance: NA
d_gene: TRBD2
CDR3aa: CASSFPVAGASRDEQFF
CDR3nt: TGTGCCAGCAGCTTTCCTGTAGCGGGAGCTAGTCGGGATGAGCAGTTCTTC

j_gene: TRBJ2-1
v_gene: TRBV9
abundance: NA
d_gene: NA
CDR3aa: CASSVGGASYNEQFF
CDR3nt: TGTGCCAGCAGCGTCGGCGGCGCCTCCTACAATGAGCAGTTCTTC

j_gene: TRBJ2-6
v_gene: TRBV19
abundance: NA
d_gene: TRBD1
CDR3aa: CASKRQGYGANVLTF
CDR3nt: TGTGCCAGTAAACGACAGGGGTATGGGGCCAACGTCCTGACTTTC

j_gene: TRBJ1-2
v_gene: TRBV7-8
abundance: NA
d_gene: NA
CDR3aa: CASSLFDAGRGYTF
CDR3nt: TGTGCCAGCAGCTTATTTGACGCGGGCCGAGGCTACACCTTC

j_gene: TRBJ1-2
v_gene: TRBV6-6
abundance: NA
d_gene: TRBD1
CDR3aa: CASQILGQGYGYTF
CDR3nt: TGTGCCAGCCAGATACTAGGACAGGGGTATGGCTACACCTTC

j_gene: TRBJ2-1
v_gene: TRBV7-2
abundance: NA
d_gene: NA
CDR3aa: CASSLDGLWLFF
CDR3nt: TGTGCCAGCAGCTTAGATGGCTTATGGCTGTTCTTC

j_gene: TRBJ2-3
v_gene: TRBV29-1
abundance: NA
d_gene: NA
CDR3aa: CSASDGLQAQYF
CDR3nt: TGCAGCGCTAGTGACGGTCTACAGGCGCAGTATTTT

j_gene: TRBJ1-1
v_gene: TRBV27
abundance: NA
d_gene: NA
CDR3aa: CASRAIPGYNTEAFF
CDR3nt: TGTGCCAGCAGAGCGATTCCAGGGTATAACACTGAAGCTTTCTTT

j_gene: TRBJ1-1
v_gene: TRBV15
abundance: NA
d_gene: TRBD1
CDR3aa: CATSRVTGQDTEAFF
CDR3nt: TGTGCCACCAGCAGAGTGACAGGACAGGACACTGAAGCTTTCTTT

j_gene: TRBJ2-2
v_gene: TRBV3-1/TRBV3-2
abundance: NA
d_gene: TRBD2
CDR3aa: CASSRLAQLNTGELFF
CDR3nt: TGTGCCAGCAGCCGACTAGCCCAACTGAACACCGGGGAGCTGTTTTTT

j_gene: TRBJ2-1
v_gene: TRBV7-2
abundance: NA
d_gene: TRBD2
CDR3aa: CASSSGTSGSSSYNEQFF
CDR3nt: TGTGCCAGCAGCTCGGGGACTAGCGGGTCGAGCTCCTACAATGAGCAGTTCTTC

j_gene: TRBJ2-1
v_gene: TRBV19
abundance: NA
d_gene: NA
CDR3aa: CASSDRAGDEQFF
CDR3nt: TGTGCCAGTAGTGACCGAGCAGGCGATGAGCAGTTCTTC

j_gene: TRBJ1-2
v_gene: TRBV5-1
abundance: NA
d_gene: NA
CDR3aa: CASSHEMEAPASGYTF
CDR3nt: TGCGCCAGCAGCCACGAAATGGAGGCGCCGGCATCTGGCTACACCTTC

j_gene: TRBJ2-1
v_gene: TRBV10-3
abundance: NA
d_gene: NA
CDR3aa: CAISTGNEQFF
CDR3nt: TGTGCCATCAGTACGGGGAATGAGCAGTTCTTC

j_gene: TRBJ1-1
v_gene: TRBV5-1
abundance: NA
d_gene: NA
CDR3aa: CASSLRGKDTEAFF
CDR3nt: TGCGCCAGCAGCTTGCGGGGTAAGGACACTGAAGCTTTCTTT

j_gene: TRBJ1-2
v_gene: TRBV5-5
abundance: NA
d_gene: NA
CDR3aa: CASSLKTDPINNYGYTF
CDR3nt: TGTGCCAGCAGCTTGAAAACCGATCCTATCAATAACTATGGCTACACCTTC

j_gene: TRBJ2-1
v_gene: TRBV24-1
abundance: NA
d_gene: TRBD2
CDR3aa: CATSDGSGRLHNEQFF
CDR3nt: TGTGCCACCAGTGATGGAAGCGGGAGGCTTCACAATGAGCAGTTCTTC

j_gene: TRBJ2-1
v_gene: TRBV18
abundance: NA
d_gene: TRBD2
CDR3aa: CASSPPVGGRQFF
CDR3nt: TGTGCCAGCTCACCCCCGGTCGGGGGGAGGCAGTTCTTC

j_gene: TRBJ1-2
v_gene: TRBV3-1/TRBV3-2
abundance: NA
d_gene: NA
CDR3aa: CASSQKGVPGGYTF
CDR3nt: TGTGCCAGCAGCCAGAAAGGGGTTCCAGGAGGCTACACCTTC

j_gene: TRBJ2-5
v_gene: TRBV5-4
abundance: NA
d_gene: TRBD2
CDR3aa: CASRILAEETQYF
CDR3nt: TGTGCCAGCAGAATACTAGCGGAAGAGACCCAGTACTTC

j_gene: TRBJ1-5
v_gene: TRBV6-6
abundance: NA
d_gene: TRBD1
CDR3aa: CASNRGQYSNQPQHF
CDR3nt: TGTGCCAGCAACAGGGGACAATATAGCAATCAGCCCCAGCATTTT

j_gene: TRBJ2-7
v_gene: TRBV15
abundance: NA
d_gene: TRBD1
CDR3aa: CATSRGQGAYEQYF
CDR3nt: TGTGCCACCAGCAGAGGGCAGGGGGCCTACGAGCAGTACTTC

j_gene: TRBJ1-6
v_gene: TRBV29-1
abundance: NA
d_gene: NA
CDR3aa: CSQLGGEASPLHF
CDR3nt: TGCAGCCAACTAGGGGGGGAGGCTTCACCCCTCCACTTT

j_gene: TRBJ1-6
v_gene: TRBV9
abundance: NA
d_gene: NA
CDR3aa: CASSVRQAANSPLHF
CDR3nt: TGTGCCAGCAGCGTAAGACAGGCGGCGAATTCACCCCTCCACTTT

j_gene: TRBJ1-3
v_gene: TRBV5-1
abundance: few
d_gene: NA
CDR3aa: CASSLGQSSGNTIYF
CDR3nt: TGCGCCAGCAGCTTAGGACAGAGCTCTGGAAACACCATATATTTT